This T cell receptor beta chain was captured by sequencing in a study of T-cell reconstitution after alpha-beta-depleted transplantation in children. Unique molecular identifiers featured in how the TCRbeta library was prepared. TCRdb recomputed calls from the PCR reads with MiXCR, one row per CDR3 protein. The top ten clones hold approximately 3% of a sample with roughly 500,000 distinct CDR3 sequences, 15% to 20% of them seen once. Per the germline V gene, CDR1 is MGHDK and CDR2 is SYGVNS. With 3 bases clipped from V and 8 bases from J, the junction kept 8 bases outside the gene matches. CDR3 size: 16 residues.

This material consisted of PBMCs from the stem cell graft donor, taken from the stem cell graft. The gene calls are TRBV25-1 and TRBJ2-1; 12 bases are a match to TRBD2. The origin of this receptor is a human donor who donated a stem cell graft to a child with acute lymphoblastic leukemia. CDR3 nucleotide sequence: TGTGCCAGCAGTGACCCTAGCGGGAGGGCCGTTGATGAGCAGTTCTTC. This sequence encodes CASSDPSGRAVDEQFF.